The clone carrying this T cell receptor (beta chain) was seen ten or more times. As yet, its antigen is unknown. These data are taken from a study of identical twins. Study findings and constraints: Beta clonotypes that were abundant in cord blood contained fewer insertions, a pattern absent from memory repertoires. The study found excess low generation probability among twin-shared out-of-frame alpha sequences.

Template switching added a universal primer site, and cDNA bore unique molecular identifiers. TCRdb fed the 5' RACE reads into MiXCR, producing one record per CDR3 protein. The sample consists of around 1.7 million distinct CDR3 sequences, 25% to 35% of them appearing once. Donors were all healthy Caucasians. Trimming pared 0 bases from V and 8 bases from J, leaving 12 bases between. The germline V gene has CDR1 SGDLS and CDR2 YYNGEE. The CDR3 covers 15 residues. Specimen: cord blood. This receptor was taken from a newborn girl in good health. The gene calls are TRBV9 and TRBJ1-6; D is unclear. The CDR3 DNA is TGTGCCAGCAGCGTAGCGGCAGTTTGGGATTCACCCCTCCACTTT. It translates to CASSVAAVWDSPLHF.